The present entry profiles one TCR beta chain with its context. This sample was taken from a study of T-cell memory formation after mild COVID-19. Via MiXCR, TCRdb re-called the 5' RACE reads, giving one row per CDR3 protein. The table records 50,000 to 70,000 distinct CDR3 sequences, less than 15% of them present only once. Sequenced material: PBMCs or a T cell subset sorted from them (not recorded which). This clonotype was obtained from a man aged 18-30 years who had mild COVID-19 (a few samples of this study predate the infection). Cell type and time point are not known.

The CDR3 DNA is TGTGCCAGCAGGAGAAGCCCCTGGTCCTCCTACGAGCAGTACTTC. Translation: CASRRSPWSSYEQYF. The V call is TRBV6-2 or TRBV6-3, the J call TRBJ2-7; D is unclear. Between the trimmed V and J ends, which lost 6 bases and 0 bases, there was a span of 15 bases. The CDR3 contains 15 residues. Germline V gives CDR1 MNHEY, CDR2 SVGEGT.